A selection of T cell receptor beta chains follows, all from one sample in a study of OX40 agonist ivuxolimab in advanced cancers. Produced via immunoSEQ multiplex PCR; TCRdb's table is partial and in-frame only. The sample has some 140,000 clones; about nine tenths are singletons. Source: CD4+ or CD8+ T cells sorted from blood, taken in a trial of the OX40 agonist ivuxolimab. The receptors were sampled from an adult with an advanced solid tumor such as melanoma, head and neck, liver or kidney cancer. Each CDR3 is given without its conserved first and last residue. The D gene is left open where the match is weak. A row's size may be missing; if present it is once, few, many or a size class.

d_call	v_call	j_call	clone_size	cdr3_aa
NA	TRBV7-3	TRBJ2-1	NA	ASSLIAGAAQIPDNEQF
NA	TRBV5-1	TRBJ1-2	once	ASSPDFSYGYT
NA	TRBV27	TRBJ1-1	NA	ASSSIERRSMNTEAF
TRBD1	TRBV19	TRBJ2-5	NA	ASSIGGTGGQETQY
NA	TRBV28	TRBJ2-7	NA	ASSSSGGLFSEQY
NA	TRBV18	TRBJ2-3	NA	ASSRSPDRTDTQY
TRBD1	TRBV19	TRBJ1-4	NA	ASSMAGTASEKLF
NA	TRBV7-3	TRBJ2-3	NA	ASSLRGSKGDTQY
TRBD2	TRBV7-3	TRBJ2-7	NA	ASSFGGAGAYEQY
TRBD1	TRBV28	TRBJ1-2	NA	ASSLDRAYGYT
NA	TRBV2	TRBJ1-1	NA	ASSTGKNTEAF
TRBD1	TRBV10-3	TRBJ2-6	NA	AISPGTGTGANVLT
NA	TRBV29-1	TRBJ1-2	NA	SAPRLDVGYGYT
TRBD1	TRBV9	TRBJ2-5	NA	ASSVGVGTGQETQY
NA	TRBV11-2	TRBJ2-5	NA	ASSPIAGALRETQY
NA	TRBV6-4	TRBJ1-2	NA	ASSEGLHLGGYT
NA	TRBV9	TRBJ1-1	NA	ASSPSERFMNTEAF
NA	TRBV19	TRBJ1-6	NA	ASSIRGDSPLH
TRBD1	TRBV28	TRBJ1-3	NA	ASSLVSTGKNTIY
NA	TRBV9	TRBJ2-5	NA	ASSKAGEKQY
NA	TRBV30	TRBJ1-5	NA	AWSEGSGNQPQH
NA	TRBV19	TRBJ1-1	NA	ASYRGVGLVTEAF
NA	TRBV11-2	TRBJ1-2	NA	ASSVNRDYGYT
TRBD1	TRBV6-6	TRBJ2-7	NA	ASSHRGYEQY
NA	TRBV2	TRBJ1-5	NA	ASKAGEDQPQH
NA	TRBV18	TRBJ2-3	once	ASSQSEGMGTDTQY
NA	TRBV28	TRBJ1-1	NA	ATTNTEAF
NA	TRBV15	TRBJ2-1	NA	ATSRDRIGGNEQF
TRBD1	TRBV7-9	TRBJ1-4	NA	ASSQDRGATNEKLF
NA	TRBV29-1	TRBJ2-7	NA	SVADGPYEQY
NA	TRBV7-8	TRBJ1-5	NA	ASTDRSPNQPQH
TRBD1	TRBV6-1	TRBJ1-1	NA	ASNLLRTGATEAF
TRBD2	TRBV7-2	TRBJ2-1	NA	ASSLESLAVQNSYNEQF
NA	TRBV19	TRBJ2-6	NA	ASIRGARSGANVLT
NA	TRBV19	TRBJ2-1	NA	ASSTSGARNEQF
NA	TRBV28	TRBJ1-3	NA	ASSPATGSSGNTIY
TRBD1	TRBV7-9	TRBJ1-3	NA	ASSPAPGQEAGNTIY
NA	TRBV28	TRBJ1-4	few	ASSDELEKLF
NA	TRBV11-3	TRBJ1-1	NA	ASSPFNRVYTEAF
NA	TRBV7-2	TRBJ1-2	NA	ASSFNSYYGYT
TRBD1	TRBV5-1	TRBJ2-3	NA	ASRQTGAPYTDTQY